The entry below gives a single T cell receptor beta chain sequence along with its context. The data were obtained in a study of blood T cell repertoires in COVID-19. The CDR3 has 15 amino acids. CDR1 and CDR2 (germline): SGHTA, FQGNSA. V shed 5 bases, J shed 7 bases, and the junction held 8 bases outside the gene matches. Using immunoSEQ multiplex PCR, the repertoire was profiled, and TCRdb retains in-frame clones only, with some absent. The sample comprises fewer than 250,000 clones, under 90% of which are singletons, and 3% to 4.5% rests with the top ten. People in the exposed group encountered a COVID-19 case within 2 weeks before entering the study.

This TCR was recovered from a woman between 35 and 50 years old who had been exposed to COVID-19. Specimen: PBMCs or T cells enriched from blood (not recorded which). V usage is TRBV7-2 and J usage is TRBJ1-2; 12 bases map to TRBD1. CDR3 DNA: TGTGCCAGCAGCCCTAGCGGGACAGGGGGCTTTGGCTACACCTTC. It yields the protein CASSPSGTGGFGYTF. The full variable domain, rest sourced from reference TRBV7-2 and TRBJ1-2, is GAGVSQSPSNKVTEKGKDVELRCDPISGHTALYWYRQSLGQGLEFLIYFQGNSAPDKSGLPSDRFSAERTGGSVSTLTIQRTQQEDSAVYLCASSPSGTGGFGYTFGSGTRLTVV.